These 17 T cell receptor beta chains came from one sample sequenced in a study of cytomegalovirus exposure and HLA in healthy donors. Use of 60 Vbeta and 13 Jbeta primers characterized the PCR. Repertoires were generated with immunoSEQ multiplex PCR, while TCRdb's copy carries only in-frame clones and drops some. The sample holds about 140,000 clones, about 77% seen once. Sequenced sample: PBMCs. The receptors here all came from a female donor in good health and CMV-seronegative.

About this clone itself: Sequence at one end of the junction differs from germline and may be a read error. J is TRBJ2-2 and V is TRBV7-7; D gene uncertain. The CDR3 has 13 residues. CDR1 is SSHAT and CDR2 is FNYEAQ in the germline V gene (reference sequence). The CDR3 loop is CASSSRDTGELFF. DNA of the CDR3: TGTGCTAGCAGCTCACGGGACACCGGGGAGCTGTTTTTT.

The chain joins TRBV30 to TRBJ1-4; 7 nucleotides agree with TRBD1. CDR3 size: 17 residues. CDR1 is GTSNPN, CDR2 SVGIG, per germline (reference sequence). Trimming removed 1 base from V and 0 bases from J; junction bases left unmatched: 8. In nucleotides, the CDR3 is TGTGCCTGGAGTGAAGGGACAGCTCAAACAACTAATGAAAAACTGTTTTTT. Its translation is CAWSEGTAQTTNEKLFF.

The chain employs TRBV7-2 and TRBJ2-1; 7 nucleotides agree with TRBD1. In germline, CDR1 is SGHTA, CDR2 FQGNSA. Losses at the gene ends were 5 bases for V and 4 bases for J; bases not matched to a gene: 5. The CDR3 is 14 amino acids. The CDR3 spells CASSQGQAYNEQFF. The CDR3 coding sequence is TGTGCCAGCAGCCAAGGACAGGCGTACAATGAGCAGTTCTTC.

V usage is TRBV6-5 and J usage is TRBJ2-5, with 7 bases matching TRBD1. Germline CDR1 is MNHEY and CDR2 is SVGAGI. This CDR3 comprises 15 residues. The V segment lost 4 bases and the J segment 3 bases; nucleotides outside the gene matches: 8. The CDR3 nucleotides read TGTGCCAGCAGTTCTCCCACACAGGGGAAAGAGACCCAGTACTTC. Its translation is CASSSPTQGKETQYF.

This clone came up once. The genes are TRBV5-1 and TRBJ2-1, with 10 positions matching TRBD1. This CDR3 is 18 amino acids long. Looked up from germline, CDR1 is SGHRS and CDR2 is YFSETQ. The V and J ends lost 4 bases and 5 bases, in that order; junction bases with no gene match: 15. CDR3 DNA sequence: TGCGCCAGCAGCGCGAATTTCATATTGGGGACAGGGGACAATGAGCAGTTCTTC. The encoded protein is CASSANFILGTGDNEQFF.

The chain combines TRBV7-9 with TRBJ2-1, with D possibly being TRBD1 (5 bases). Per the germline V gene, CDR1 is SEHNR and CDR2 is FQNEAQ (reference sequence). The CDR3 sequence is 16 residues long. Trimming took 1 base from V and 4 from J, leaving 14 bases between them. CDR3 in DNA: TGTGCCAGCAGCTTAGAGGGCAGGGTCCCATACAATGAGCAGTTCTTC. Translated: CASSLEGRVPYNEQFF.

This chain connects TRBV27 to TRBJ2-3; 8 nucleotides agree with TRBD2. Germline CDR1 is MNHEY and CDR2 is SMNVEV (reference sequence). The CDR3 sequence is 17 residues long. Trimming took 7 bases from V and 3 from J; bases not matched to a gene: 15. The chain's CDR3 is CASTPENLGGRTDTQYF. CDR3 in DNA: TGTGCCAGCACCCCCGAAAACTTAGGCGGGAGGACAGATACGCAGTATTTT.

Here the CDR3 reads CASSSRPPRQGEETQYF. The CDR3 DNA reads as TGTGCCAGCAGTAGTCGCCCACCTCGACAGGGTGAAGAGACCCAGTACTTC. The chain couples TRBV27 to TRBJ2-5, with 7 bases that match TRBD1. The germline CDR1 and CDR2 sequences are MNHEY and SMNVEV (reference sequence). The junction had 15 bases not matched to a gene; V was cut back by 5 bases and J by 3 bases. The CDR3 is 17 residues long.

This clone was recorded a few times. This specimen includes other DNA sequences encoding the same CDR3. The V gene is TRBV9, the J gene TRBJ1-2, with D tentatively TRBD1 (5 bases). The germline CDR1 and CDR2 sequences are SGDLS and YYNGEE. Trimming pared 0 bases from V and 5 bases from J, leaving 8 bases between. The CDR3 covers 13 residues. The CDR3 loop is CASSVEGHYGYTF. For the CDR3, the DNA is TGTGCCAGCAGCGTAGAAGGACATTATGGCTACACCTTC.

The chain joins TRBV2 to TRBJ2-7; 9 bases align to TRBD1. This CDR3 is built from 13 residues. The germline gives CDR1 SNHLY, CDR2 FYNNEI. The V segment lost 7 bases and the J segment 6 bases; nucleotides outside the gene matches: 7. The CDR3 coding sequence is TGTGCCAGCACCCTCACAGGGGGCGCCGAGCAGTACTTC. Residues: CASTLTGGAEQYF.

This clone is a singleton in its sample. V is TRBV11-2 and J is TRBJ1-2, with TRBD1 matching over 7 bases. With 5 bases clipped from V and 2 bases from J, the junction kept 11 bases outside the gene matches. Per germline, CDR1 SGHAT and CDR2 FQNNGV. The length of the CDR3 is 16 residues. The CDR3 spells CASSPRAGQTNYGYTF. The CDR3 DNA is TGTGCCAGCAGCCCGAGGGCGGGACAGACAAACTATGGCTACACCTTC. Full variable domain (outside the CDR3, taken from reference TRBV11-2 and TRBJ1-2): EAGVAQSPRYKIIEKRQSVAFWCNPISGHATLYWYQQILGQGPKLLIQFQNNGVVDDSQLPKDRFSAERLKGVDSTLKIQPAKLEDSAVYLCASSPRAGQTNYGYTFGSGTRLTVV.

The V and J genes are TRBV5-6 and TRBJ1-1, with 9 bases lining up with TRBD1. The V and J ends lost 3 bases and 3 bases, in that order; junction bases with no gene match: 9. The germline gives CDR1 SGHDT, CDR2 YYEEEE. CDR3 size: 16 residues. CDR3 in DNA: TGTGCCAGCAGCTGGGGACAGGGCGGTGGCGACACTGAAGCTTTCTTT. This translates into CASSWGQGGGDTEAFF.

The V gene is TRBV19, the J gene TRBJ1-5, with TRBD1 matching 9 bases. CDR3 length: 17 residues. The V segment lost 5 bases and the J segment 7 bases; nucleotides outside the gene matches: 15. CDR1 and CDR2 (germline): LNHDA, SQIVND (reference sequence). The CDR3 coding sequence is TGTGCCAGTAGTTTTCGTCGCGGGACAGGGTCGGCCCAGCCCCAGCATTTT. Protein product: CASSFRRGTGSAQPQHF.

The chain combines TRBV5-1 with TRBJ2-3, with 9 bases aligning to TRBD1. The trim removed 1 base at V and 4 bases at J, leaving 10 bases unmatched. This CDR3 region has 17 residues. Germline values: CDR1 SGHRS, CDR2 YFSETQ. Here the CDR3 reads CASSLTHRGPRADTQYF. CDR3 bases: TGCGCCAGCAGCTTGACGCACAGGGGGCCGAGGGCAGATACGCAGTATTTT. Full variable domain (rest looked up from reference TRBV5-1 and TRBJ2-3): KAGVTQTPRYLIKTRGQQVTLSCSPISGHRSVSWYQQTPGQGLQFLFEYFSETQRNKGNFPGRFSGRQFSNSRSEMNVSTLELGDSALYLCASSLTHRGPRADTQYFGPGTRLTVL.

The genes are TRBV2 and TRBJ2-7, with 7 bases that match TRBD1. This CDR3 is 14 amino acids long. CDR1 is SNHLY and CDR2 is FYNNEI in the germline V gene. V was clipped by 5 bases and J by 4 bases; unmatched bases: 8. The CDR3 sequence: CASSRQGEGYEQYF. In nucleotides, the CDR3 is TGTGCCAGCAGTCGACAGGGAGAGGGATACGAGCAGTACTTC.

The V call is TRBV15, the J call TRBJ2-1, with TRBD2 matching 11 bases. J was trimmed by 9 bases and V by 6 bases; bases with no gene match: 4. The CDR3 has 13 residues. Germline CDR1 LNHNV, CDR2 YYDKDF (reference sequence). CDR3 nucleotide sequence: TGTGCCACCAGTCAGACTAGCGGGATTGAGCAGTTCTTC. This gives the protein CATSQTSGIEQFF.

The rearrangement uses TRBV4-1 and TRBJ1-1; D might be TRBD1 (5 bases). This CDR3 is 17 amino acids long. Germline CDR1 and CDR2: MGHRA and YSYEKL. Trimming removed 1 base at V and 6 bases at J, with 21 bases between. Here the CDR3 reads CASSQAILAGRGAEAFF. DNA for the CDR3: TGCGCCAGCAGCCAAGCGATTTTAGCGGGGAGGGGAGCTGAAGCTTTCTTT.